The TCR beta chain described here comes from a study of blood T cell repertoires in COVID-19. Study in general: COVID-19 samples collected from the United States, Italy and Spain covered acute and convalescent phases.

How the authors handled the data: Amplifying reference gene primers gave estimates of nucleated cell counts. Some clones are missing from TCRdb's copy, which holds only in-frame ones; the method was immunoSEQ multiplex PCR. For V, J and clone size, that table is used; D and trimming come from the DNA. Among about 440,000 clones listed, around nine tenths were seen once. Enrolled through a virtual design, the participants were between roughly 18 and 100 years of age and came from about two dozen US areas. Participants' own reports of clinical history determined their cohort assignment. This TCR was recovered from a woman aged 18-29 years with acute COVID-19. Sequenced material: PBMCs or T cells enriched from blood (not recorded which).

CDR3 region: CASSMTALTDTQYF. The CDR3 region has the DNA TGTGCCAGTAGTATGACAGCTCTCACAGATACGCAGTATTTT. The rearrangement uses TRBV19 and TRBJ2-3; maybe TRBD1 (5 bases). CDR1 and CDR2 (germline): LNHDA, SQIVND (reference sequence). V was trimmed by 3 bases and J by 2 bases, leaving 9 bases between them. The CDR3 is 14 amino acids.